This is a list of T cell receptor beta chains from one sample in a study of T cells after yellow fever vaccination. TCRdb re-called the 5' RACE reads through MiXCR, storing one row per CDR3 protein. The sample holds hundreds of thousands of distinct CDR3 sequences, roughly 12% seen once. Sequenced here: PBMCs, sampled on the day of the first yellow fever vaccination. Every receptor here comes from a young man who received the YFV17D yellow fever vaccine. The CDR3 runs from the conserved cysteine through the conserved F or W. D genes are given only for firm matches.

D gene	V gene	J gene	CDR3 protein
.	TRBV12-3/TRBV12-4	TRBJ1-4	CASSLNGRENEKLFF
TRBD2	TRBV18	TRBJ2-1	CASSPRELAGGNFYNEQFF
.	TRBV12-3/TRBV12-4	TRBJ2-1	CASSLWGGLAYNEQFF
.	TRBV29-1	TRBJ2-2	CSVADSNTGELFF
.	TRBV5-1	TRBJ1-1	CASSLGLMNTEAFF
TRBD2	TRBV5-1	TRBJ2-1	CASSSLAGGDNEQFF
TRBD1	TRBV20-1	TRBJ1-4	CSAFGTGGEKLFF
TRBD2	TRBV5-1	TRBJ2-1	CASKYGGARNEQFF
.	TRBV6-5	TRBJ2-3	CASSFLGGGTDTQYF
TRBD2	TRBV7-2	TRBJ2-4	CASSRGSSNIQYF
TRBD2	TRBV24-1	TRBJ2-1	CATPGLAGYNEQFF
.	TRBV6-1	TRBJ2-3	CASSERWTQYF
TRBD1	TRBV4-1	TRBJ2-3	CASSLGQGVTDTQYF
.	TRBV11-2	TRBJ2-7	CASSFHLTGLLSSYEQYF
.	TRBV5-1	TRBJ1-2	CASSLGGGAGGYTF
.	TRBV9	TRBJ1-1	CASSPQVGMGMNTEAFF
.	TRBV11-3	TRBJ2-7	CASSLGQVASYEQYF